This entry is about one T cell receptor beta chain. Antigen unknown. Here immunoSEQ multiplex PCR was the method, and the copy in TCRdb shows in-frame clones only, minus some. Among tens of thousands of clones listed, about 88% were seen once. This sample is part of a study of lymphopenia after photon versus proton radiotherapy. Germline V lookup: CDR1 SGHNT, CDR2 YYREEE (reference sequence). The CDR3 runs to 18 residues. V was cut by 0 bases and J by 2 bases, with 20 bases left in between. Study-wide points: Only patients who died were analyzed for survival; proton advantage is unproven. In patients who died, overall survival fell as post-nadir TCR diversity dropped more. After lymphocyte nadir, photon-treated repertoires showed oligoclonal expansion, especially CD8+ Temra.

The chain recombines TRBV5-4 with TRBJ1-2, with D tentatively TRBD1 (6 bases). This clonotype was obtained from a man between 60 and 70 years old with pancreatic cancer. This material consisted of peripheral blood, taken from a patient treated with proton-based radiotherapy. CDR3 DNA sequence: TGTGCCAGCAGCTTGGAAGGGGGGAGAGGGGTAAAGAACTATGGCTACACCTTC. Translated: CASSLEGGRGVKNYGYTF.